These T cell receptor beta chains were read from a single sample in a study of human T cells and chemical hapten exposure. TCRdb analysed the RACE reads with MiXCR anew, one entry per CDR3 protein. This sample carries over 65,000 distinct CDR3 sequences, approximately 10% of them seen once, and the ten largest clones take 1.6%. This sample comprised whole blood, obtained in connection with sensitization to the hapten diphenylcyclopropenone (DPC). These receptors all stem from a young man with alopecia areata. Some clones in this sample may be carry-over from other donors' samples. Both conserved end residues are part of each CDR3. The order of the fields is V gene, clone size, J gene, D gene, CDR3 DNA, CDR3 protein. The D gene is left open where the match is weak. Size values are once, few and many counts, or a class for expanded clones, and some rows have none.

v_call: TRBV4-3; clone_size: -; j_call: TRBJ1-2; d_call: -; cdr3_nt: TGCGCCAGCAGCCAAGCGAAACAGCCCTATGACTACACCTTC; cdr3_aa: CASSQAKQPYDYTF
v_call: TRBV7-9; clone_size: -; j_call: TRBJ1-6; d_call: -; cdr3_nt: TGTGCCAGCAGCCCAACAAAAATAAGGGATTCACCCCTCCACTTT; cdr3_aa: CASSPTKIRDSPLHF
v_call: TRBV5-1; clone_size: few; j_call: TRBJ1-1; d_call: TRBD1; cdr3_nt: TGCGCCAGCAGCTTAATGGACAGGGCGAACACTGAAGCTTTCTTT; cdr3_aa: CASSLMDRANTEAFF
v_call: TRBV20-1; clone_size: -; j_call: TRBJ2-1; d_call: TRBD2; cdr3_nt: TGCAGTGCTCCCCCAATCGGGGGGGCCTACAATGAGCAGTTCTTC; cdr3_aa: CSAPPIGGAYNEQFF
v_call: TRBV7-6; clone_size: many; j_call: TRBJ1-3; d_call: -; cdr3_nt: TGTGCCAGCAGCTTAGTTGAGCAGACTGGAAACACCATATATTTT; cdr3_aa: CASSLVEQTGNTIYF
v_call: TRBV27; clone_size: -; j_call: TRBJ2-2; d_call: -; cdr3_nt: TGTGCCAGCAGATTCAGGGGTGGGAACGGGGAGCTGTTTTTT; cdr3_aa: CASRFRGGNGELFF
v_call: TRBV9; clone_size: -; j_call: TRBJ2-5; d_call: -; cdr3_nt: TGTGCCAGCAGCGTAGGGCCGAGGGCAGGGGAGACCCAGTACTTC; cdr3_aa: CASSVGPRAGETQYF
v_call: TRBV11-2; clone_size: many; j_call: TRBJ1-1; d_call: -; cdr3_nt: TGTGCCAGCAGCTTAGTGGCGGGGCCGTATACTGAAGCTTTCTTT; cdr3_aa: CASSLVAGPYTEAFF
v_call: TRBV7-6; clone_size: few; j_call: TRBJ2-1; d_call: TRBD1; cdr3_nt: TGTGCCAGCAGCTTATACGACCTGACAGGGTTTAAGTTCTTC; cdr3_aa: CASSLYDLTGFKFF
v_call: TRBV5-4; clone_size: many; j_call: TRBJ2-7; d_call: TRBD1; cdr3_nt: TGTGCCAGCAGCTCGCCCTTGGGGGGACAGGGGGCCAGCTCCTACGAGCAGTACTTC; cdr3_aa: CASSSPLGGQGASSYEQYF
v_call: TRBV5-1; clone_size: -; j_call: TRBJ2-7; d_call: -; cdr3_nt: TGCGCCAGCAGCCTGACCCGAAACTCCTACGAGCAGTACTTC; cdr3_aa: CASSLTRNSYEQYF
v_call: TRBV27; clone_size: -; j_call: TRBJ2-1; d_call: -; cdr3_nt: TGTGCCAGCAGTCTCGACGGCAAATCCTACAATGAGCAGTTCTTC; cdr3_aa: CASSLDGKSYNEQFF
v_call: TRBV28; clone_size: -; j_call: TRBJ2-5; d_call: -; cdr3_nt: TGTGCCAGCAGTTTAATGGGGTTGGGGGAGACCCAGTACTTC; cdr3_aa: CASSLMGLGETQYF
v_call: TRBV29-1; clone_size: many; j_call: TRBJ2-5; d_call: -; cdr3_nt: TGCAGCGTTGATGACGTGGGGGAGACCCAGTACTTC; cdr3_aa: CSVDDVGETQYF
v_call: TRBV7-3; clone_size: many; j_call: TRBJ1-1; d_call: -; cdr3_nt: TGTGCCAGCAGCAATCCCGGGGGTCGGACTGAAGCTTTCTTT; cdr3_aa: CASSNPGGRTEAFF
v_call: TRBV24-1; clone_size: few; j_call: TRBJ1-5; d_call: -; cdr3_nt: TGTGCCACCAGTGGGGGTTGGGGTCAGCCCCAGCATTTT; cdr3_aa: CATSGGWGQPQHF
v_call: TRBV20-1; clone_size: -; j_call: TRBJ2-5; d_call: TRBD2; cdr3_nt: TGCAGTGCTAGAGATCTTCCCAGCGGGGGGTTATCTCTGACGGAGACCCAGTACTTC; cdr3_aa: CSARDLPSGGLSLTETQYF
v_call: TRBV19; clone_size: few; j_call: TRBJ1-4; d_call: -; cdr3_nt: TGTGCCAGTACCCCTTCGGGGGAGACAGAGGAAAAACTGTTTTTT; cdr3_aa: CASTPSGETEEKLFF
v_call: TRBV20-1; clone_size: many; j_call: TRBJ2-1; d_call: -; cdr3_nt: TGCAGTGCTAGCCTGCTAGGCAGCTACAATGAGCAGTTCTTC; cdr3_aa: CSASLLGSYNEQFF
v_call: TRBV5-5; clone_size: many; j_call: TRBJ2-4; d_call: -; cdr3_nt: TGTGCCAGCAGCACCGGAGGGGGGCTAGCCAAAAACATTCAGTACTTC; cdr3_aa: CASSTGGGLAKNIQYF
v_call: TRBV11-2; clone_size: many; j_call: TRBJ2-1; d_call: -; cdr3_nt: TGTGCCAGCAGCCCCCTACGTGCGGACCAAGGACGGAGGAATGAGCAGTTCTTC; cdr3_aa: CASSPLRADQGRRNEQFF
v_call: TRBV20-1; clone_size: -; j_call: TRBJ1-1; d_call: TRBD1; cdr3_nt: TGCAGTGCTAGAGGGATCGAGGGGGCCCGAGAAGCTTTCTTT; cdr3_aa: CSARGIEGAREAFF
v_call: TRBV20-1; clone_size: many; j_call: TRBJ1-4; d_call: -; cdr3_nt: TGCAGTGCTTCGGCGGGGTATGAAAAACTGTTTTTT; cdr3_aa: CSASAGYEKLFF
v_call: TRBV7-6; clone_size: few; j_call: TRBJ1-5; d_call: -; cdr3_nt: TGTGCCAGCAGCTCTTCGGGGGGCTGGGGTCAGCCCCAGCATTTT; cdr3_aa: CASSSSGGWGQPQHF
v_call: TRBV28; clone_size: -; j_call: TRBJ2-1; d_call: -; cdr3_nt: TGTGCCAGCAGTCAATCCAGGGGCGGGTCCTACAATGAGCAGTTCTTC; cdr3_aa: CASSQSRGGSYNEQFF
v_call: TRBV2; clone_size: many; j_call: TRBJ1-1; d_call: -; cdr3_nt: TGTGCCAGCAGTGGTATTTTGAGGGCAGAGGGCAACACTGAAGCTTTCTTT; cdr3_aa: CASSGILRAEGNTEAFF
v_call: TRBV10-3; clone_size: -; j_call: TRBJ2-4; d_call: -; cdr3_nt: TGTGCCATCAGTGAGGGGTCGGGCAGGGTCAAAAACATTCAGTACTTC; cdr3_aa: CAISEGSGRVKNIQYF
v_call: TRBV7-9; clone_size: few; j_call: TRBJ2-2; d_call: -; cdr3_nt: TGTGCCAGCAGCTTAGGAGAATTTACCGGGGAGCTGTTTTTT; cdr3_aa: CASSLGEFTGELFF
v_call: TRBV5-1; clone_size: -; j_call: TRBJ2-7; d_call: TRBD1; cdr3_nt: TGCGCCAGCAGCTCGGGACAGGGCACGGGGGAGCAGTACTTC; cdr3_aa: CASSSGQGTGEQYF
v_call: TRBV27; clone_size: few; j_call: TRBJ1-1; d_call: -; cdr3_nt: TGTGCCAGCAGTTTAGAAGGGGGGAATTCTGAAGCTTTCTTT; cdr3_aa: CASSLEGGNSEAFF
v_call: TRBV7-8; clone_size: many; j_call: TRBJ2-3; d_call: -; cdr3_nt: TGTGCCAGCAGCCAAGGGACCTCCACAGATACGCAGTATTTT; cdr3_aa: CASSQGTSTDTQYF
v_call: TRBV4-3; clone_size: few; j_call: TRBJ1-1; d_call: -; cdr3_nt: TGCGCCAGCAGCCACAGGGTAGACACTGAAGCTTTCTTT; cdr3_aa: CASSHRVDTEAFF
v_call: TRBV7-9; clone_size: -; j_call: TRBJ1-2; d_call: -; cdr3_nt: TGTGCCAGCAGCTCAAACCGGAATTTTGGAGGCTACACCTTC; cdr3_aa: CASSSNRNFGGYTF